A single sample is the source of the 22 T cell receptor beta chains below, sequenced in a study of CD8+ T cells in alopecia areata. Scientists pooled cutaneous lymph node cells and sorted them on CD4, CD8alpha, NKG2D, NKG2ACE and other markers. As the sequencing template, cDNA was produced by extracting RNA and reverse transcribing it. The assay was immunoSEQ multiplex PCR, and TCRdb's table has in-frame clones only and misses some. The sample shows about 270,000 clones, no singletons; the ten largest hold about 1.2%. Sequences were obtained from CD4+ T cells sorted from a lymph node. Receptor source: a C3H/HeJ mouse with alopecia areata. This strain's MHC haplotype is H2-k.

In its sample, this clone was seen a few times. The germline and genes are mouse ones. The observed sequence ends 4 residues before the CDR3 terminus, with the missing tail filled in from the germline J gene. V gene TRBV5 combines with J gene TRBJ2-7; TRBD2 might be the D (7 bases). The V and J ends lost 3 bases and 0 bases respectively, with 12 bases between them. Per the germline V gene, CDR1 is LGHNA and CDR2 is YNLKQL (reference sequence). There are 15 residues in the CDR3. The CDR3 sequence is CASSHWGPSSYEQYF. Incomplete CDR3 DNA: TGTGCCAGCAGCCACTGGGGGCCGAGCTCCTAT.

A remark on this clone: The listed genes are named as in mouse. The CDR3 is cut off 4 residues early in the read; its end comes from the germline J gene. The chain recombines TRBV13-1 with TRBJ1-2; tentatively, D is TRBD1 (6 bases). Trimming stripped 2 bases from V and 4 bases from J, with 12 bases between. Germline V gene sequence: CDR1 NSHNY, CDR2 SYGAGN. The CDR3 sequence is 14 residues long. The DNA read from the CDR3 is TGTGCCAGCAGTGACAGGGGCCTCCCCTCC. Encoded protein: CASSDRGLPS. The whole CDR3 sequence reads CASSDRGLPSDYTF.

This clone was seen a handful of times. Gene names follow the mouse nomenclature. The read terminates 4 residues ahead of where the CDR3 ends, so the germline J gene completes it. The V call is TRBV19, the J call TRBJ2-3, with 7 bases lining up with TRBD2. The CDR3 covers 15 residues. The germline V gene encodes CDR1 FNHDT and CDR2 SITEND (reference sequence). V lost 2 bases, J lost 0 bases, and 3 bases stayed unmatched. The part of the CDR3 DNA that was read is TGTGCCAGCAGTATTCTGGGGGAGAGTGCAGAA. Its translation is CASSILGESAE. The full CDR3 sequence reads CASSILGESAETLYF.

With regard to this clone: Genes and germline are mouse. Other nucleotide sequences from this sample produce the same CDR3. This chain's CDR3 is CASSEDWGGYAEQFF. The CDR3 DNA, read in part, is TGTGCCAGCAGTGAGGACTGGGGGGGCTATGCT. The rearrangement links TRBV13-3 to TRBJ2-1, with TRBD2 matching 12 bases. Sequencing ends 4 residues short of the CDR3 end; the germline J gene provides the rest. From germline, CDR1 is NNHDY and CDR2 SYVADS. J gave up 3 bases and V 2 bases, and 0 bases lay outside the gene matches. This CDR3 region has 15 residues.

Remarks on this clone: Mouse names are used for the genes. The read ends 4 residues before the CDR3 terminus; that terminus is restored from the germline J gene. J is TRBJ2-5 and V is TRBV5; 13 bases are a match to TRBD2. CDR1 and CDR2 from the germline V gene are LGHNA and YNLKQL (reference sequence). The CDR3 spans 16 residues. The CDR3 protein is CASSQDGTGGVDTQYF. CDR3 bases read: TGTGCCAGCAGCCAAGACGGGACTGGGGGGGTAGAC.

This clone was found many times. Germline and genes here are mouse. The CDR3 goes on 4 residues after the read ends, and that part is filled in from the germline J gene. This sequence joins TRBV12-1 and TRBJ1-2; D is unresolved. The V end lost 0 bases, the J end lost 0 bases, and 7 bases lay between the germline ends. From germline, CDR1 is SGHSN and CDR2 HYEKVE. The CDR3 loop spans 14 amino acids. CDR3 DNA (partial): TGTGCCAGCTCTCTCGACAATACAAACTCC. Its translation is CASSLDNTNS. The CDR3 in full is CASSLDNTNSDYTF.

This clone was counted a few times. These gene names are mouse names. The read ends 4 residues before the CDR3 terminus; that terminus is restored from the germline J gene. The chain is built from TRBV1 and TRBJ2-1, with 10 nucleotides matching TRBD2. Germline CDR1 NSQYPW, CDR2 LRSPGD (reference sequence). Unmatched junction bases numbered 2, after V lost 3 bases and J lost 3 bases. There are 15 residues in the CDR3. CDR3 DNA (partial): TGCACCTGCAGTGCTCTGGGGGGGCCCTATGCT. Its protein product is CTCSALGGPYA. The entire CDR3 reads CTCSALGGPYAEQFF.

This clone was counted at least ten times. The gene symbols are mouse symbols. The read ends 4 residues shy of where the CDR3 ends; the end is completed using the germline J gene. The chain uses TRBV19 and TRBJ1-1; tentative D call: TRBD1 (6 bases). The V end was cut by 4 bases, the J end by 3 bases, with 10 bases between. Germline CDR1 and CDR2: FNHDT and SITEND (reference sequence). This CDR3 is built from 13 residues. CDR3 protein: CASSVGGDTEVFF. Incomplete CDR3 DNA: TGTGCCAGCAGTGTAGGGGGGGACACA. Supplemented by reference TRBV19 and TRBJ1-1, the full variable domain reads GGIITQTPKFLIGQEGQKLTLKCQQNFNHDTMYWYRQDSGKGLRLIYYSITENDLQKGDLSEGYDASREKKSSFSLTVTSAQKNEMAVFLCASSVGGDTEVFFGKGTRLTVV.

As to this clone: These gene names are mouse names. The read halts 4 residues ahead of the CDR3 end, with the missing end drawn from the germline J gene. V is TRBV31 and J is TRBJ2-7; perhaps D is TRBD1 or TRBD2 (5 bases each). This CDR3 has 11 residues. Germline V gives CDR1 GKSSPN, CDR2 SITVG. The DNA read from the CDR3 is TGTGCCTGGAGTCTGGGGGAT. Encoded protein: CAWSLGD. The full CDR3 sequence reads CAWSLGDEQYF.

About this clone itself: Gene names are mouse gene names. The read gets to within 4 residues of the CDR3 end, and the germline J gene fills in the rest. The V and J genes are TRBV5 and TRBJ1-2; possible D gene TRBD1, 6 bases. This CDR3 is 15 amino acids long. The germline gives CDR1 LGHNA, CDR2 YNLKQL (reference sequence). The chain's CDR3 is CASSQGQGTGSDYTF. The part of the CDR3 DNA that was read is TGTGCCAGCAGCCAAGGGCAGGGGACGGGGTCC.

This clone was counted a few times. Gene names are mouse gene names. The CDR3 is cut off 4 residues early in the read; its end comes from the germline J gene. The chain uses TRBV1 and TRBJ2-7; TRBD1 agrees at 9 bases. CDR3 length: 14 residues. CDR1 is NSQYPW, CDR2 LRSPGD, per germline (reference sequence). V was pared by 4 bases and J by 1 base, with 2 bases of the junction left unmatched. The sequenced CDR3 bases are TGCACCTGCAGTGAGGGGACAGGGTCCTAT. This translates into CTCSEGTGSY. The entire CDR3 protein reads CTCSEGTGSYEQYF.

Remarks on this clone: Germline and genes: mouse. Coverage ceases 4 residues before the CDR3 finishes, and the germline J gene fills in the end. Other DNA sequences within the sample encode an identical CDR3. V and J are TRBV13-2 and TRBJ2-2; 12 nucleotides agree with TRBD1. CDR1 is NNHNN and CDR2 is SYGAGS in the germline V gene (reference sequence). Losses at the gene ends were 5 bases for V and 3 bases for J; bases not matched to a gene: 2. CDR3 length: 15 amino acids. CDR3 bases read: TGTGCCAGCGGCGGGACAGGGGGCGACACCGGG. It is translated as CASGGTGGDTG. From start to end, the CDR3 is CASGGTGGDTGQLYF.

For this clone: Gene labels here are mouse ones. The read terminates 4 residues ahead of where the CDR3 ends, so the germline J gene completes it. The rearrangement links TRBV17 to TRBJ2-1; 7 nucleotides align to TRBD1. Germline-derived CDR1 and CDR2 are MNHDT and YYDKIL. CDR3 length: 15 amino acids. The covered CDR3 bases are TGTGCTAGCAGTAGTCCCCAGGGGGTGGGGGCT. As protein: CASSSPQGVGA. The CDR3 as a whole reads CASSSPQGVGAEQFF.

Of note for this clone: Gene and germline names: mouse. With the read ending 4 residues before the CDR3 end, the germline J gene is used to fill in that end. This chain connects TRBV13-1 to TRBJ2-2; maybe TRBD1 (6 bases). V lost 0 bases, J lost 1 base, and 10 bases lay in between. Germline values: CDR1 NSHNY, CDR2 SYGAGN. The CDR3 runs to 16 residues. The CDR3 reads CASSDGGHKNTGQLYF. The part of the CDR3 DNA that was read is TGTGCCAGCAGTGATGGGGGACATAAAAACACCGGG.

About this clone: The gene names here belong to mouse. The read terminates 4 residues before the CDR3 end, so the remaining end is supplied by the germline J gene. The chain couples TRBV1 to TRBJ2-7, with D maybe TRBD2 (6 bases). This CDR3 has 14 residues. Germline values: CDR1 NSQYPW, CDR2 LRSPGD (reference sequence). With 0 bases removed from V and 3 bases from J, the gap between germline ends came to 9 bases. The CDR3 DNA, read in part, is TGCACCTGCAGTGCAGAAGTTGGGGGCTAT. As protein: CTCSAEVGGY. The CDR3, in full, reads CTCSAEVGGYEQYF.

A word on this clone: Germline and genes here are mouse. Coverage ceases 4 residues before the CDR3 finishes, and the germline J gene fills in the end. The gene calls are TRBV13-1 and TRBJ2-2; D might be TRBD1 (5 bases). Trimming cost V 1 base and J 6 bases, with 7 bases left between them. There are 13 residues in the CDR3. CDR1 is NSHNY and CDR2 is SYGAGN in the germline V gene. The chain's CDR3 is CASSDPTAGQLYF. The CDR3 bases that were read are TGTGCCAGCAGTGATCCGACAGCCGGG.

In this sample, this clone turned up a few times. The listed genes are named as in mouse. The read terminates 4 residues before the CDR3 end, so the remaining end is supplied by the germline J gene. The V and J genes are TRBV13-2 and TRBJ2-7; D gene unclear. V was trimmed by 2 bases and J by 0 bases, leaving 6 bases between them. This CDR3 comprises 13 residues. Per germline, CDR1 NNHNN and CDR2 SYGAGS (reference sequence). The covered CDR3 bases are TGTGCCAGCGGTGACAGGAACTCCTAT. It yields the protein CASGDRNSY. The full CDR3 reads CASGDRNSYEQYF.

In this sample, this clone turned up a few times. Genes here carry mouse names. The read terminates 4 residues ahead of where the CDR3 ends, so the germline J gene completes it. The V gene is TRBV13-1, the J gene TRBJ2-1; 7 bases are shared with TRBD1. V dropped 4 bases and J dropped 6; count of bases not matched to a gene: 4. Germline V lookup: CDR1 NSHNY, CDR2 SYGAGN. The CDR3 sequence is 13 residues long. CDR3 sequence reads: CASSYRGGAEQFF. The sequenced CDR3 bases are TGTGCCAGCAGTTACAGGGGCGGTGCT.

Details on this clone: Germline and genes: mouse. The DNA ends 4 residues before the CDR3 does, and the rest of the CDR3 is filled in from the germline J gene. The identical CDR3 is also encoded by other nucleotide sequences in the sample. The V and J genes are TRBV1 and TRBJ2-1, with D possibly matching TRBD2 (7 bases). V lost 1 base and J 4 bases, leaving 11 bases between the germline ends. Germline CDR1 and CDR2: NSQYPW and LRSPGD (reference sequence). This CDR3 region has 15 residues. The CDR3 sequence: CTCSAGGGPYAEQFF. The sequenced part of the CDR3 DNA is TGCACCTGCAGTGCAGGAGGGGGGCCTTATGCT.

This clone has only a few counts. The gene names given are mouse names. The CDR3 end lies 4 residues beyond the end of the read and is filled in from the germline J gene. V usage is TRBV5 and J usage is TRBJ2-7, with 7 bases fitting TRBD2. The CDR3 length is 15 residues. Germline trimming cut 4 bases from V and 0 bases from J; bases unmatched to any gene: 6. Per germline, CDR1 LGHNA and CDR2 YNLKQL (reference sequence). The sequenced CDR3 bases are TGTGCCAGCAGCCTGTGGGGGGATAGCTCCTAT. Translation: CASSLWGDSSY. The full CDR3 protein is CASSLWGDSSYEQYF.

In this sample, this clone turned up a few times. All gene names here are mouse names. The missing CDR3 end, 4 residues past where the read stops, is filled in from the germline J gene. The rearrangement links TRBV13-2 to TRBJ2-2, with 9 bases lining up with TRBD2. The germline gives CDR1 NNHNN, CDR2 SYGAGS (reference sequence). The ends lost 0 bases at V and 4 bases at J; junction bases unmatched: 1. The CDR3 covers 15 residues. CDR3 DNA, as far as it was read: TGTGCCAGCGGTGATGACTGGGGGGCCACCGGG. This gives the protein CASGDDWGATG. Given in full, the CDR3 is CASGDDWGATGQLYF.

In this sample, this clone turned up a few times. Gene names refer to mouse genes. The observed sequence ends 4 residues before the CDR3 terminus, with the missing tail filled in from the germline J gene. The chain is built from TRBV13-3 and TRBJ2-7, with a possible D match to TRBD1 (5 bases). The CDR3 has 13 amino acids. The germline V gene encodes CDR1 NNHDY and CDR2 SYVADS. The sequenced CDR3 bases are TGTGCCAGCAGTGATGGGCTCAGGGAT. It encodes CASSDGLRD. The whole CDR3 is CASSDGLRDEQYF.